This T cell receptor (beta chain) was obtained from a study of shared clonotypes between healthy human individuals. Only CD45RO-negative cells positively selected for CCR7 counted as naive CD8 cells, so terminally differentiated effector memory CD45RA+ cells were excluded. Comment on this clone: Its antigen is not identified. At one end, the junction sequence differs from germline, possibly due to a read error.

It was roughly 210 ng DNA, 25,000 to 35,000 T cell genomes, that sorted-subset replicate PCRs used. Per the authors' pipeline: In the immunoSEQ data, sequences were junction-only and lacked quality scores, so filtering differed. This table comes from immunoSEQ multiplex PCR, and its TCRdb copy is limited to in-frame clones, with some not included. D and trimming were read from the DNA, whereas the V and J calls and clone size are those reported in that table. The sample carries hundreds of thousands of clones, 90% to 95% recorded once. This CDR3 comprises 15 residues. Germline V gene data show CDR1 as SSHAT and CDR2 as FNYEAQ (reference sequence). Study-level findings and limits: Generation probabilities were higher for clonotypes shared across all four sorted-subset donors than for unshared ones. Sequencing of the sorted subsets was shown by rarefaction to be incomplete despite large depth.

The sequence was collected from a man aged 25 to 45 in good health. The V gene is TRBV7-7, the J gene TRBJ2-1; TRBD2 aligns across 11 bases. Specimen: naive CD8+ T cells sorted from blood. The chain's CDR3 is CASSSGLADYNEQFF. CDR3 DNA sequence: TGTGCTAGCAGCTCGGGACTAGCGGACTACAATGAGCAGTTCTTC.